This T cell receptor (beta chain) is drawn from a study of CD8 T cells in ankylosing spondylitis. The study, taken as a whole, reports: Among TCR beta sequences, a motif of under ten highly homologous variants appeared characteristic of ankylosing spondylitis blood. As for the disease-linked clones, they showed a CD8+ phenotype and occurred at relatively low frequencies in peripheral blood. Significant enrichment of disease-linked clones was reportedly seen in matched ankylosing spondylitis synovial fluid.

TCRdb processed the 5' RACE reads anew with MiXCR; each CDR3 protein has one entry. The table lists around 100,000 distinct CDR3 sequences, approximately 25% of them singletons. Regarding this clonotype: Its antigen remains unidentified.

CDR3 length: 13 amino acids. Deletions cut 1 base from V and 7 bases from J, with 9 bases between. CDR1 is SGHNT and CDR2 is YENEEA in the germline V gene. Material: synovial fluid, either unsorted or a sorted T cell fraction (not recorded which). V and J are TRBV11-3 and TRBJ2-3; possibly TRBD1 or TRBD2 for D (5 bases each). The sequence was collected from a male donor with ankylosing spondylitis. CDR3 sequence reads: CASSLGGANTQYF. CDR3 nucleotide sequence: TGTGCCAGCAGCTTAGGAGGGGCAAATACGCAGTATTTT.